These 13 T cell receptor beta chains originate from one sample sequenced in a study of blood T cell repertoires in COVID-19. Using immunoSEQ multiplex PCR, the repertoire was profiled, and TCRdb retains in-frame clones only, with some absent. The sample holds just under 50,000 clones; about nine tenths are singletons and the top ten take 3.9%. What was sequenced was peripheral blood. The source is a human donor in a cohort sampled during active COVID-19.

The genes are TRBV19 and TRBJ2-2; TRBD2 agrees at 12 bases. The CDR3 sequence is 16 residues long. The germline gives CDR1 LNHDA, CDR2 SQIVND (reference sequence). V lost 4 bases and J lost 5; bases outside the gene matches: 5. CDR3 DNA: TGTGCCAGTAGTAATCCTAGCGGGAGGGTTACCGGGGAGCTGTTTTTT. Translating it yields CASSNPSGRVTGELFF.

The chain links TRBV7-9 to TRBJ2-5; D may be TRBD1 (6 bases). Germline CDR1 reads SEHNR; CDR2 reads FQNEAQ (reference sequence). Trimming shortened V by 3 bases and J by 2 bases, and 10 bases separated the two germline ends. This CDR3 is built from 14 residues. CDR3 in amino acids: CASSLGTLQETQYF. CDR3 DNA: TGTGCCAGCAGCTTGGGGACACTGCAAGAGACCCAGTACTTC.

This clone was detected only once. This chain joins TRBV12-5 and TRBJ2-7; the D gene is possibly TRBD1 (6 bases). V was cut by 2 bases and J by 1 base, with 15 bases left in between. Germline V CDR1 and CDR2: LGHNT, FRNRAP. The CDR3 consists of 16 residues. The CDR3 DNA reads TGTGCTAGTGGTTTGCCCCAGGGGCAGCGGTCCTACGAGCAGTACGTC. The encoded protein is CASGLPQGQRSYEQYV.

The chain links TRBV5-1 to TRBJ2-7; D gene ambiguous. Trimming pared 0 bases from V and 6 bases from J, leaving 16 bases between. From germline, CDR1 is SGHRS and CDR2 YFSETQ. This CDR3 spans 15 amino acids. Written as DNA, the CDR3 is TGCGCCAGCAGCTTGGCCGGTTCGGGTCCGGGCGAGCAGTACTTC. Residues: CASSLAGSGPGEQYF. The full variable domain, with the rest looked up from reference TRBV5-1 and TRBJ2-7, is KAGVTQTPRYLIKTRGQQVTLSCSPISGHRSVSWYQQTPGQGLQFLFEYFSETQRNKGNFPGRFSGRQFSNSRSEMNVSTLELGDSALYLCASSLAGSGPGEQYFGPGTRLTVT.

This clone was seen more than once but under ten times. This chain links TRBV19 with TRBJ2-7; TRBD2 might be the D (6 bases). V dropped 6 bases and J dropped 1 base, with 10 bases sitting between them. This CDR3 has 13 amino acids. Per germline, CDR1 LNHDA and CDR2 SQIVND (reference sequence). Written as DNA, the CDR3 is TGTGCCAGTAGGGCCGGGACTTCCTACGAGCAGTACTTC. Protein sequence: CASRAGTSYEQYF.

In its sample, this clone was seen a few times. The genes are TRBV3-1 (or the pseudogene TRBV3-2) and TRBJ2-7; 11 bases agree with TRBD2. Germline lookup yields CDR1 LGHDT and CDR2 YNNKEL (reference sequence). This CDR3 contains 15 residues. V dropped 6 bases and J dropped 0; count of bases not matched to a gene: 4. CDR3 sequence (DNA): TGTGCCAGCAGGCTAGCGGGAGGACCCTCCTACGAGCAGTACTTC. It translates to CASRLAGGPSYEQYF.

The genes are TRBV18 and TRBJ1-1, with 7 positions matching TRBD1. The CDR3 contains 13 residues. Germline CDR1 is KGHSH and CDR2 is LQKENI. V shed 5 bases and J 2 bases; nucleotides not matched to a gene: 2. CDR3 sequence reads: CASSSGGNTEAFF. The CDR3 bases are TGTGCCAGCTCATCAGGGGGAAACACTGAAGCTTTCTTT.

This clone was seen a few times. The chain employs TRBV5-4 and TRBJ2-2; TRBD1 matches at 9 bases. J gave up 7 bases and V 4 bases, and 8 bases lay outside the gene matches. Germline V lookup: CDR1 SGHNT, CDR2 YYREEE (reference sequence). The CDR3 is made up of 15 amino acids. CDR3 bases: TGTGCCAGCAGCCCTGGGACAGGGTTGGGCGGGGAGCTGTTTTTT. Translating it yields CASSPGTGLGGELFF.

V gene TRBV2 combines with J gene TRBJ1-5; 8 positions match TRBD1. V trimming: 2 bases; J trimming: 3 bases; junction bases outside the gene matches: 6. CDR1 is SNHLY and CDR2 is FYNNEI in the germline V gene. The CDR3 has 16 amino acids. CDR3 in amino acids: CASSEWTGSDNQPQHF. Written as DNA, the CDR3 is TGTGCCAGCAGTGAATGGACAGGGAGTGACAATCAGCCCCAGCATTTT.

Here the CDR3 reads CASRSRDIGTEAFF. Here the CDR3 DNA reads TGTGCCAGTAGATCCCGGGACATTGGGACTGAAGCTTTCTTT. This rearrangement joins TRBV19 to TRBJ1-1; tentative D call: TRBD1 (6 bases). This CDR3 has 14 residues. Trimming shortened V by 6 bases and J by 5 bases, and 16 bases separated the two germline ends. CDR1 LNHDA and CDR2 SQIVND come from the germline V gene (reference sequence).

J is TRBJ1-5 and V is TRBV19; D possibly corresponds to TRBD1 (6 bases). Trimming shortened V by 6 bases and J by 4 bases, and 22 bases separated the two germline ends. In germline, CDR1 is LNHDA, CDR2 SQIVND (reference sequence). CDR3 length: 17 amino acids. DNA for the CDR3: TGTGCCAGTAGGTTTAATTACAGGGAGAGTTGGAATCAGCCCCAGCATTTT. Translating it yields CASRFNYRESWNQPQHF.

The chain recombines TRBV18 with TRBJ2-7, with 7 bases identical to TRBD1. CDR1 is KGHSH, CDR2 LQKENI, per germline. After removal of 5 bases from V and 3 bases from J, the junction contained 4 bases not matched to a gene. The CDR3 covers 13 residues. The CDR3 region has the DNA TGTGCCAGCTCAACCGGGACAGACTACGAGCAGTACGTC. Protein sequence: CASSTGTDYEQYV.

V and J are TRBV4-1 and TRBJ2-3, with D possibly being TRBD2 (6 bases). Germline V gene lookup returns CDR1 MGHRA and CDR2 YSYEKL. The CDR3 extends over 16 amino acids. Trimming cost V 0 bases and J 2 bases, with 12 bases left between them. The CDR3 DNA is TGCGCCAGCAGCCAAGAGCGGGGCTACTCCACAGATACGCAGTATTTT. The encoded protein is CASSQERGYSTDTQYF.